One sample yielded the 30 T cell receptor beta chains listed below, sequenced in a study of T cells expressing NK-cell markers. TCRdb reprocessed the 5' RACE reads, keeping one entry per CDR3 protein, no DNA. The listing contains some 280,000 distinct CDR3 sequences. Sequencing was performed on blood T cells: a sorted CD56 or NKG2C T cell subset, CD4+ or CD8+ T cells, or bulk PBMC T cells (not recorded which). The receptors come from a young man in good health.

The rearrangement joins TRBV6-2 or TRBV6-3 to TRBJ2-7; the TCRdb call, TRBD1, lacks DNA for checking. The CDR3 covers 16 residues. CDR1 and CDR2 from the germline V gene are MNHEY and SVGEGT. The CDR3 sequence is CASTLTRGGVTYEQYF.

The V gene is TRBV10-3, the J gene TRBJ1-4. Germline V gives CDR1 ENHRY, CDR2 SYGVKD. This CDR3 has 14 amino acids. The CDR3 region is CAISESGPNEKLFF.

This sequence joins TRBV7-2 and TRBJ2-5; the TCRdb call, TRBD2, lacks DNA for checking. Germline CDR1 is SGHTA and CDR2 is FQGNSA. CDR3 length: 16 amino acids. This chain's CDR3 is CASSPPLATGQETQYF.

The chain joins TRBV10-3 to TRBJ1-5; TCRdb names TRBD1, which stays unverified in the absence of DNA. The germline CDR1 and CDR2 sequences are ENHRY and SYGVKD. The CDR3 extends over 15 amino acids. CDR3 residues: CAISESKTVSQPQHF.

This chain uses TRBV20-1 with TRBJ2-5. The CDR3 is 14 amino acids. Germline V gene data show CDR1 as DFQATT and CDR2 as SNEGSKA (reference sequence). CDR3 amino acids: CSATRILSVETQYF.

This chain uses TRBV10-2 with TRBJ2-1; TCRdb indicates TRBD2, and absent DNA this call remains unverified. Germline V lookup: CDR1 WSHSY, CDR2 SAAADI. CDR3 size: 14 residues. The CDR3 here is CATLAGNAYNEQFF.

This chain connects TRBV5-4 to TRBJ2-1; the TRBD1 assignment by TCRdb is unverifiable without DNA. The CDR3 length is 14 residues. Germline V gene data show CDR1 as SGHNT and CDR2 as YYREEE (reference sequence). The CDR3 loop reads CASSLEGRDNEQFF.

The chain joins TRBV15 to TRBJ2-7; the TRBD2 assignment by TCRdb is unverifiable without DNA. The CDR3 extends over 15 amino acids. CDR1 and CDR2 (germline): LNHNV, YYDKDF (reference sequence). CDR3 protein: CATSRERESSYEQYF.

This sequence joins TRBV10-3 and TRBJ1-1; the TRBD1 assignment by TCRdb is unverifiable without DNA. Germline lookup yields CDR1 ENHRY and CDR2 SYGVKD. This CDR3 is 15 amino acids long. The CDR3 region is CAISDSGTPNTEAFF.

The chain joins TRBV7-8 to TRBJ2-3. The CDR3 runs 13 residues. Germline CDR1 and CDR2: SGHVS and FQNEAQ. CDR3 amino acids: CASSSFGTDTQYF.

The V and J genes are TRBV12-3 or TRBV12-4 and TRBJ2-7; no DNA is available, so the TRBD1 call from TCRdb remains unchecked. This CDR3 comprises 18 residues. The CDR3 sequence: CASSLRGMLGTGRNEQYF.

The V and J genes are TRBV30 and TRBJ2-3; TCRdb proposes TRBD2, but this gene call is untestable without DNA. Germline CDR1 reads GTSNPN; CDR2 reads SVGIG (reference sequence). There are 13 residues in the CDR3. The CDR3 reads CAWNGGDTDTQYF.

The chain uses TRBV19 and TRBJ1-6; TCRdb outputs TRBD1, but without DNA this stays unchecked. There are 14 residues in the CDR3. CDR1 and CDR2 from the germline V gene are LNHDA and SQIVND (reference sequence). This CDR3 is CASSPRGYNSPLHF.

The chain is built from TRBV7-2 and TRBJ2-3; TCRdb outputs TRBD2, but without DNA this stays unchecked. This CDR3 region has 15 residues. CDR1 SGHTA and CDR2 FQGNSA come from the germline V gene. The chain's CDR3 is CASSLTSFDTDTQYF. The variable domain in full, completed from reference TRBV7-2 and TRBJ2-3, reads GAGVSQSPSNKVTEKGKDVELRCDPISGHTALYWYRQSLGQGLEFLIYFQGNSAPDKSGLPSDRFSAERTGGSVSTLTIQRTQQEDSAVYLCASSLTSFDTDTQYFGPGTRLTVL.

The chain carries TRBV3-1 and TRBJ2-3; TCRdb outputs TRBD2, but without DNA this stays unchecked. CDR3 length: 14 residues. Germline CDR1 and CDR2: LGHDT and YNNKEL (reference sequence). CDR3 sequence: CASSPAGGGDTQYF.

V is TRBV7-3 and J is TRBJ2-5; TCRdb selects TRBD1, and the lack of DNA leaves this call unchecked. Germline CDR1 SGHTA, CDR2 FQGTGA. This CDR3 contains 15 residues. CDR3 loop: CASSIDPGAGETQYF.

The gene calls are TRBV30 and TRBJ1-4. Germline CDR1 is GTSNPN and CDR2 is SVGIG (reference sequence). The CDR3 runs to 13 residues. The CDR3 loop is CAWSEQGVEKLFF.

The genes are TRBV20-1 and TRBJ2-1; TCRdb returns TRBD1, unconfirmable since there is no DNA. Germline V gene lookup returns CDR1 DFQATT and CDR2 SNEGSKA (reference sequence). This CDR3 has 15 amino acids. The CDR3 protein is CSTAGQGASYNEQFF.

V gene TRBV20-1 combines with J gene TRBJ2-3. The CDR3 is 14 residues long. Germline V gives CDR1 DFQATT, CDR2 SNEGSKA (reference sequence). The CDR3 reads CSASPSSDADTQYF.

This sequence joins TRBV29-1 and TRBJ2-5. CDR3 length: 11 residues. Germline CDR1 and CDR2: SQVTM and ANQGSEA. CDR3: CSVGILETQYF. Complete variable domain (other parts from reference TRBV29-1 and TRBJ2-5): SAVISQKPSRDICQRGTSLTIQCQVDSQVTMMFWYRQQPGQSLTLIATANQGSEATYESGFVIDKFPISRPNLTFSTLTVSNMSPEDSSIYLCSVGILETQYFGPGTRLLVL.

J is TRBJ2-1 and V is TRBV6-2 or TRBV6-3; TCRdb designates TRBD2, a call that cannot be tested without DNA. The V gene's germline CDR1 is MNHEY and CDR2 SVGEGT. There are 14 residues in the CDR3. The CDR3 spells CASAPVGRDNEQFF.

The J gene is TRBJ1-4, the V gene TRBV12-3 or TRBV12-4; TCRdb gives TRBD1 as the D gene, but with no DNA this cannot be confirmed. This CDR3 has 15 residues. CDR3 sequence reads: CASSQYRGADGKLFF.

CDR3 in amino acids: CAISEETQGPEAFF. The V call is TRBV10-3, the J call TRBJ1-1; TCRdb proposes TRBD1, but this gene call is untestable without DNA. From germline, CDR1 is ENHRY and CDR2 SYGVKD. The CDR3 extends over 14 amino acids.

The chain is built from TRBV5-6 and TRBJ2-3; there is no DNA to check the TCRdb D call of TRBD2. Germline V gene sequence: CDR1 SGHDT, CDR2 YYEEEE. CDR3 length: 16 residues. The CDR3: CASSHRTSGYTDTQYF.

CDR3 loop: CSARLSQGAGELFF. The chain links TRBV20-1 to TRBJ2-2; TCRdb names TRBD1, which stays unverified in the absence of DNA. The germline CDR1 and CDR2 sequences are DFQATT and SNEGSKA (reference sequence). The CDR3 sequence is 14 residues long.

The chain couples TRBV6-5 to TRBJ1-4; the TRBD1 assignment by TCRdb is unverifiable without DNA. Germline V gene sequence: CDR1 MNHEY, CDR2 SVGAGI. CDR3 length: 16 residues. CDR3 protein: CASSSPSRTGREKLFF.

This chain links TRBV7-3 with TRBJ2-1; TCRdb proposes TRBD2, but this gene call is untestable without DNA. CDR1 is SGHTA and CDR2 is FQGTGA in the germline V gene. This CDR3 is built from 20 residues. The CDR3 loop is CASSPTILAGGSKEDNEQFF.

This chain joins TRBV6-2 or TRBV6-3 and TRBJ1-3. This CDR3 contains 12 residues. In germline, CDR1 is MNHEY, CDR2 SVGEGT. The CDR3 sequence: CASRDLRNTIYF.

The rearrangement joins TRBV20-1 to TRBJ2-5; TCRdb selects TRBD2, and the lack of DNA leaves this call unchecked. This CDR3 region has 16 residues. Germline CDR1 is DFQATT and CDR2 is SNEGSKA (reference sequence). This CDR3 reads CSARSGRRRELETQYF.

The chain combines TRBV18 with TRBJ1-6. CDR1 is KGHSH, CDR2 LQKENI, per germline. The CDR3 is 13 amino acids. This chain's CDR3 is CASSPGANSPLHF.